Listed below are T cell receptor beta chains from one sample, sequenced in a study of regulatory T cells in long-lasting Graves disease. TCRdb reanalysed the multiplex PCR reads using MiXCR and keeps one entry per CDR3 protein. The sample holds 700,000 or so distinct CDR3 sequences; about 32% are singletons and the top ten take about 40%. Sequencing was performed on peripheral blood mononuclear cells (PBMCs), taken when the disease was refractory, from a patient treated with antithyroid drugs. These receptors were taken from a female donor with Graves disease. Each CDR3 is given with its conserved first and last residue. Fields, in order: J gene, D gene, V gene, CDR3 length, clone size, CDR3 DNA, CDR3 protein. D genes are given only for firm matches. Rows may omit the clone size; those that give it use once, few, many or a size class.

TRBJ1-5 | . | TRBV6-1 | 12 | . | TGTGCCAGCAGTGAAGCTGGCGCCTCCGGGCATTTT | CASSEAGASGHF
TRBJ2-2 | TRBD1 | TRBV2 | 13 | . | TGTGCCAGCAGCGCTACAGGGGAAGGAGAGCTGTTTTTT | CASSATGEGELFF
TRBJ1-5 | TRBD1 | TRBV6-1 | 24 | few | TGTGCCAGCAATAACCTCCTTTCCGGGGACCGTCCACCTCCCAGGGGGCGAGGCAATCAGCCCCAGCATTTT | CASNNLLSGDRPPPRGRGNQPQHF
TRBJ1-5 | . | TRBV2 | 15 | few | TGTGCCAGCAGTGAGTTGGCGGGGGGCAATCAGCCCCAGCATTTT | CASSELAGGNQPQHF
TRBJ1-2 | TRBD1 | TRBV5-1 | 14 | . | TGCGCCAGCAGCGAACAGGGGGCGCGGTATGGCTACACCTTC | CASSEQGARYGYTF
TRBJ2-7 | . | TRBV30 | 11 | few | TGTGCCTGGAGTGTGAACTACGAGCAGTACTTC | CAWSVNYEQYF
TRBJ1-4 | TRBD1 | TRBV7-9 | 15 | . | TGTGCCAGCACCCCCGGACAGGCCGGCAGTGAAAAACTGTTTTTT | CASTPGQAGSEKLFF
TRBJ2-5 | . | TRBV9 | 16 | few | TGTGCCAGCAGCTCACCCGTAGTGGGACGAGGAGAGACCCAGTACTTC | CASSSPVVGRGETQYF
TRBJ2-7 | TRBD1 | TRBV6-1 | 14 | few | TGTGCCAGCAAGCGGGACAGGGCCTCCTACGAGCAGTACTTC | CASKRDRASYEQYF
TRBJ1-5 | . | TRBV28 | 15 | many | TGTGCCAGCAGACCTGCGGGGGTGGGCAATCAGCCCCAGCATTTT | CASRPAGVGNQPQHF
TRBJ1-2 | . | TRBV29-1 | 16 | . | TGCAGCGTTCAACTAACTTTGAGGGGAGCTAACTATGGCTACACCTTC | CSVQLTLRGANYGYTF
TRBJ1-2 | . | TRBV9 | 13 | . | TGTGCCAGCGGAGGGGAACCCAACTATGGCTACACCTTC | CASGGEPNYGYTF
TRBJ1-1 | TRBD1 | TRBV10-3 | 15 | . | TGTGCCATCAGTGAGAGGCCAGGGGGCGGAACTGAAGCTTTCTTT | CAISERPGGGTEAFF
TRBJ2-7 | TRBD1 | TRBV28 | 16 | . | TGTGCCAGCAGCGTAGCGACCGGGACAGGTCCCTACGAGCAGTACTTC | CASSVATGTGPYEQYF
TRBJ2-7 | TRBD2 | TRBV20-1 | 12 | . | TGCAGTGCTATTGCGGGGGGGCTCGAGCAGTACTTC | CSAIAGGLEQYF
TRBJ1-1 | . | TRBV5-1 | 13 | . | TGCGCCAGCAGCTTCGCAGGGGTGGCTGAAGCTTTCTTT | CASSFAGVAEAFF
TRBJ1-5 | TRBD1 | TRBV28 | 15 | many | TGTGCCAGCAGAGGCCAGGGGGTAAGCAATCAGCCCCAGCATTTT | CASRGQGVSNQPQHF
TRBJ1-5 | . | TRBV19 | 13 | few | TGTGCCAGTAGTATTGGGGTCCGTCAGCCCCAGCATTTT | CASSIGVRQPQHF
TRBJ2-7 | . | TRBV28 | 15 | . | TGTGCCAGCAGTCCCCAGGACGGGAGCTCCTACGAGCAGTACTTC | CASSPQDGSSYEQYF
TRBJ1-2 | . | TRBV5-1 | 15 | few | TGCGCCAGCAGCTCGTCGACAGGTTCTAACTATGGCTACACCTTC | CASSSSTGSNYGYTF
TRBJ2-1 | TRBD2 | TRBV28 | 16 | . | TGTGCCAGCAGTTCCTCCGGGGTTAGCGGGAAGAATGAGCAGTTCTTC | CASSSSGVSGKNEQFF
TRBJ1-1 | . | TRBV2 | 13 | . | TGTGCCAGCAGCCAGACAATGAACACTGAAGCTTTCTTT | CASSQTMNTEAFF
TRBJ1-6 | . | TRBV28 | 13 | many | TGTGCCAGCAGACAGAGGGGGGATTCACCCCTCCACTTT | CASRQRGDSPLHF
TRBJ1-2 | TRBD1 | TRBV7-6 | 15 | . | TGTGCCAGCAGCTTAGCCCTGGACAGGGGGCATGGCTACACCTTC | CASSLALDRGHGYTF
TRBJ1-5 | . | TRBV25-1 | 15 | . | TGTGCCAGCAGTGAATCCGCAGGGATCAATCAGCCCCAGCATTTT | CASSESAGINQPQHF
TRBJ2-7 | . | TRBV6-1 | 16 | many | TGTGCCAGCAGTACGACACGGACCTTTAGCTCCTACGAGCAGTACTTC | CASSTTRTFSSYEQYF
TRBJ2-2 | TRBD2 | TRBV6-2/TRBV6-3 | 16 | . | TGTGCCAGCAGTTACGGGGCTAGCGGGAACACCGGGGAGCTGTTTTTT | CASSYGASGNTGELFF
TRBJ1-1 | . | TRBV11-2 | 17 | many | TGTGCCAGCAGCTTAGTCGTGACAGCGTCGTCGAGGGTGGGAGCTTTCTTT | CASSLVVTASSRVGAFF
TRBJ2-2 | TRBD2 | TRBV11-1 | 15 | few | TGTGCCAGCAGCTTCGGGACTATCAACACCGGGGAGCTGTTTTTT | CASSFGTINTGELFF
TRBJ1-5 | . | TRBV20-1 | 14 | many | TGCAGTGCTAGAGTTGGAGGGGGCAATCAGCCCCAGCATTTT | CSARVGGGNQPQHF
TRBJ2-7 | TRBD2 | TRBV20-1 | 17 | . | TGCAGTGCGGAATCCATAGCGGGAGGGGGCCGCGCCTACGAGCAGTACTTC | CSAESIAGGGRAYEQYF
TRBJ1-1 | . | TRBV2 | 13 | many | TGTGCCAGCCGCGGAGAGCTTTACACTGAAGCTTTCTTT | CASRGELYTEAFF
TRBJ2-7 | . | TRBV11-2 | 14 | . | TGTGCCAGCAGCACAGAGCGGATCTCCTACGAGCAGTACTTC | CASSTERISYEQYF
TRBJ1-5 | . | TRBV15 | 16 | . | TGTGCCACCAGCAGAGCTGGCCACAGGGTAGGTCAGCCCCAGCATTTT | CATSRAGHRVGQPQHF
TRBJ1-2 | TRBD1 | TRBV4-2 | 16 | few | TGTGCCAGCAGCCCACCGGGACAGGGAGTCAACTATGGCTACACCTTC | CASSPPGQGVNYGYTF
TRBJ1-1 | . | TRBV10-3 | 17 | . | TGTGCCATCAGTGATTCAGGGACGGGGGGCGGGTGGTCTGAAGCTTTCTTT | CAISDSGTGGGWSEAFF
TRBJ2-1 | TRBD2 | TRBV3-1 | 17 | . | TGTGCCAGCAGCCAGGGACTAGCGGGAGGCCAAAACAATGAGCAGTTCTTC | CASSQGLAGGQNNEQFF
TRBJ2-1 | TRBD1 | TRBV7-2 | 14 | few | TGTGCCAGCAGCCAGGCCCCCAGACAGGGTCATCAGTTCTTC | CASSQAPRQGHQFF
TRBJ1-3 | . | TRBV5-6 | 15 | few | TGTGCCAGCAGCTTGTCATACCACTCTGGAAACACCATATATTTT | CASSLSYHSGNTIYF
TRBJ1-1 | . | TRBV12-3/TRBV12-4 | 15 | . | TGTGCCAGCAGTTTCCTACAGGGACTGAACATTGAAGCTTTCTTT | CASSFLQGLNIEAFF
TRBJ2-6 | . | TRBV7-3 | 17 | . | TGTGCCAGCAGCTTATGGGACATCACATCTGGGGCCAACGTCCTGACTTTC | CASSLWDITSGANVLTF
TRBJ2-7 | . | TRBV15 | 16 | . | TGTGCCACCAGCAGGAAGGAGAGGGCACTTTACTACGAGCAGTACTTC | CATSRKERALYYEQYF
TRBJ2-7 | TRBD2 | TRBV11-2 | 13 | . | TGTGCCAGCAGCCAGGGACTAGACTACGAGCAGTACTTC | CASSQGLDYEQYF
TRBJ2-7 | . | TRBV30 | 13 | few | TGTGCCTGGAGTAGGGACGGGACCTACGAGCAGTACTTC | CAWSRDGTYEQYF
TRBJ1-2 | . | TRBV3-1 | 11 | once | TGTGCCAGCAGCCACGCCCTGGGCTACACCTTC | CASSHALGYTF